The present T cell receptor (beta chain) was sequenced within a study of T cell repertoires in ileal Crohn's disease. Background on the study: Patients had a median roughly 8-year disease duration, and approximately 35% were active smokers.

The CDR3 consists of 14 residues. Germline assignment: CDR1 MDHEN and CDR2 SYDVKM. Trimming removed 5 bases from V and 4 bases from J; junction bases left unmatched: 3. Per sample, about 460 nanograms of biopsy DNA were TCRB immunosequenced. Method: immunoSEQ multiplex PCR; TCRdb's copy keeps in-frame clones and lacks some. This table has some 2,600 clones, approximately 80% appearing once. The J gene is TRBJ2-2, the V gene TRBV28; 8 positions agree with TRBD2. The TCR originated in an adult with Crohn's disease. Sequenced material: ileal tissue. The CDR3: CASSPGTSTGELFF. CDR3 nucleotides: TGTGCCAGCAGTCCCGGGACTAGCACCGGGGAGCTGTTTTTT. The complete variable domain, with remaining parts taken from reference TRBV28 and TRBJ2-2, reads DVKVTQSSRYLVKRTGEKVFLECVQDMDHENMFWYRQDPGLGLRLIYFSYDVKMKEKGDIPEGYSVSREKKERFSLILESASTNQTSMYLCASSPGTSTGELFFGEGSRLTVL.